These T cell receptor beta chains were read from a single sample in a study of cytomegalovirus exposure and HLA in healthy donors. The assay was immunoSEQ multiplex PCR, and TCRdb's table has in-frame clones only and misses some. The sample yields about 110,000 clones, around 85% seen once. Material: PBMCs. The receptors here all came from a woman aged 18-29 years in good health and CMV-seronegative. The CDR3 runs from the conserved cysteine through the conserved F or W. The order of the fields is V gene, clone size, J gene, D gene, CDR3 protein, CDR3 DNA. D genes are given only for firm matches. Only some rows state a clone size, as once, few, many or a class for expanded clones.

TRBV9	-	TRBJ2-7	TRBD2	CASSDYGTSNSYEQYF	TGTGCCAGCAGCGACTACGGGACTAGCAATTCCTACGAGCAGTACTTC
TRBV28	-	TRBJ1-1	-	CASSSGIFEAFF	TGTGCCAGCAGTTCCGGGATCTTTGAAGCTTTCTTT
TRBV2	once	TRBJ2-6	TRBD2	CASSEVGGSGANVLTF	TGTGCCAGCAGTGAAGTGGGGGGGTCTGGGGCCAACGTCCTGACTTTC
TRBV13	-	TRBJ2-1	-	CASSPRSLYNEQFF	TGTGCCAGCAGCCCTCGTAGTCTATACAATGAGCAGTTCTTC
TRBV6-6	-	TRBJ2-3	-	CASSPTTATDTQYF	TGTGCCAGCAGTCCGACGACAGCCACAGATACGCAGTATTTT
TRBV28	-	TRBJ1-1	-	CASSLRLFEAFF	TGTGCCAGCAGTTTGCGACTTTTTGAAGCTTTCTTT
TRBV9	once	TRBJ2-1	-	CASSSSGTPVYNEQFF	TGTGCCAGCAGCTCTTCCGGGACACCAGTCTACAATGAGCAGTTCTTC
TRBV13	-	TRBJ1-1	TRBD1	CASSYNRGQSTEAFF	TGTGCCAGCAGCTATAACAGGGGGCAGAGCACTGAAGCTTTCTTT
TRBV11-2	-	TRBJ2-5	TRBD2	CASSSLKERGPAKTQYF	TGTGCCAGCAGCTCCCTCAAAGAGCGGGGGCCGGCGAAGACCCAGTACTTC
TRBV7-9	-	TRBJ1-3	TRBD1	CASSEGTGSGNTIYF	TGTGCCAGCAGCGAAGGGACAGGCTCTGGAAACACCATATATTTT
TRBV5-1	-	TRBJ2-3	-	CASSLQESTDTQYF	TGCGCCAGCAGCTTACAGGAAAGCACAGATACGCAGTATTTT
TRBV6-1	-	TRBJ2-7	-	CASKRDSYEQYF	TGTGCCAGCAAGAGGGACTCCTACGAGCAGTACTTC
TRBV7-9	-	TRBJ1-1	-	CASSLQLQGEAFF	TGTGCCAGCAGCTTACAACTCCAGGGTGAAGCTTTCTTT
TRBV6-1	-	TRBJ1-2	-	CASSEASFEDRSTF	TGTGCCAGCAGTGAAGCGTCCTTCGAGGATCGGAGCACCTTC
TRBV7-3	-	TRBJ1-1	-	CASSPRIPETEAFF	TGTGCCAGCAGCCCTCGCATCCCAGAAACTGAAGCTTTCTTT
TRBV19	-	TRBJ1-2	-	CATKSGVNGYTF	TGTGCCACCAAGAGTGGAGTGAATGGCTACACCTTC